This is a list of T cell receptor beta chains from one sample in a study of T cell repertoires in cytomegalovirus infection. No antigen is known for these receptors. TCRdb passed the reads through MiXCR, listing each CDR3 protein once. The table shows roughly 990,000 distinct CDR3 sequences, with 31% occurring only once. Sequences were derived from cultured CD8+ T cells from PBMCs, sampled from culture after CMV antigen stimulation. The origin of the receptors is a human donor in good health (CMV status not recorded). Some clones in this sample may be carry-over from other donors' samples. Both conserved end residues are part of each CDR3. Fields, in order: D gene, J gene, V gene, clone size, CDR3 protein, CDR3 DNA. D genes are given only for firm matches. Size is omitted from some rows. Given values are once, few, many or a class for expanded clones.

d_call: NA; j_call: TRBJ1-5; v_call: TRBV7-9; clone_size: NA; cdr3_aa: CASSLGGGSTSGQPQHF; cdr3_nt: TGTGCCAGCAGCTTAGGAGGGGGTAGTACTTCTGGACAGCCCCAGCATTTT
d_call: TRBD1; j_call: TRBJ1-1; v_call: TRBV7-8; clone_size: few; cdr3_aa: CASSYLQGANTEAFF; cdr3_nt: TGTGCCAGCAGCTATTTACAGGGGGCGAACACTGAAGCTTTCTTT
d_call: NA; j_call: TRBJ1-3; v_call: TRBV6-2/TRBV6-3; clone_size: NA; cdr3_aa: CASSYTGGLSGNTIYF; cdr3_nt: TGTGCCAGCAGTTACACCGGGGGACTCTCTGGAAACACCATATATTTT
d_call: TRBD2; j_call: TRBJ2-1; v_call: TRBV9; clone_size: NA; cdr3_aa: CASSVSGGAKNEQFF; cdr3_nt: TGTGCCAGCAGCGTTAGCGGGGGGGCAAAAAATGAGCAGTTCTTC
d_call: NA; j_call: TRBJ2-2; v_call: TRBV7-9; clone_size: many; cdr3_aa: CASSLVGVLNTGELFF; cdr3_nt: TGTGCCAGCAGCTTAGTCGGGGTACTGAACACCGGGGAGCTGTTTTTT
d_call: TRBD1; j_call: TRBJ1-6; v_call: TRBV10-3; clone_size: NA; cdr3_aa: CAIRTGQGADNSPLHF; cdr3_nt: TGTGCCATCAGGACCGGACAGGGGGCAGATAATTCACCCCTCCACTTT
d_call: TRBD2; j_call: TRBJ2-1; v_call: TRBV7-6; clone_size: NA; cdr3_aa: CASSLMVAGVSYNEQFF; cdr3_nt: TGTGCCAGCAGCTTAATGGTAGCGGGGGTAAGCTACAATGAGCAGTTCTTC
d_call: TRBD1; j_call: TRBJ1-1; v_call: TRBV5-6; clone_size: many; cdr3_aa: CASSLGGTGMNTEAFF; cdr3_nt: TGTGCCAGCAGCTTGGGGGGGACAGGGATGAACACTGAAGCTTTCTTT
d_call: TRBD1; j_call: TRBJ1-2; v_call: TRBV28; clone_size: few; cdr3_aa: CASSRPGTGPGGYTF; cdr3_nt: TGTGCCAGCAGTCGTCCCGGGACAGGGCCAGGGGGCTACACCTTC
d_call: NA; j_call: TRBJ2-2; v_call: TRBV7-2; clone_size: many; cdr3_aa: CASSQVGTGELFF; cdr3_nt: TGTGCCAGCAGCCAAGTGGGGACCGGGGAGCTGTTTTTT
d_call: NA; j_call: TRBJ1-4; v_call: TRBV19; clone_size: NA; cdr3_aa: CASSSLMGIDEKLFF; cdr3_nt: TGTGCCAGTAGTTCCCTGATGGGGATCGATGAAAAACTGTTTTTT
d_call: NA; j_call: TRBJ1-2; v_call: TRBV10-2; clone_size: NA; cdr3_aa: CASSVSGDGAGYYGYTF; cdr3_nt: TGCGCCAGCAGTGTTAGTGGGGACGGAGCCGGTTACTATGGCTACACCTTC
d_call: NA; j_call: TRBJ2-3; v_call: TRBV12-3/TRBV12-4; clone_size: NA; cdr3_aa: CASSPASGDTQYF; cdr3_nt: TGTGCCAGCAGTCCTGCCTCGGGAGATACGCAGTATTTT
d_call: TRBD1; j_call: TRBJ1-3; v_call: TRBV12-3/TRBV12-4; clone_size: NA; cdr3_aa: CASRLDRGRRNTIYF; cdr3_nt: TGTGCCAGCAGACTCGACAGGGGAAGAAGAAACACCATATATTTT
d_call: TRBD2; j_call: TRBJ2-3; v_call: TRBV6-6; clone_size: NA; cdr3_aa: CASSYSMAGGTTITDTQYF; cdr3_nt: TGTGCCAGCAGTTACTCTATGGCGGGGGGCACAACAATCACAGATACGCAGTATTTT
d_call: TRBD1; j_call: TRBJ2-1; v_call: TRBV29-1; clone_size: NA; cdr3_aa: CSVPDRWDEQFF; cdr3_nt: TGCAGCGTCCCGGACAGGTGGGATGAGCAGTTCTTC
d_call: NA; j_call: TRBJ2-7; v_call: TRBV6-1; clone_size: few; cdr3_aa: CASSAIGTLNYEQYF; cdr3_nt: TGTGCCAGCAGTGCAATTGGGACACTTAACTACGAGCAGTACTTC
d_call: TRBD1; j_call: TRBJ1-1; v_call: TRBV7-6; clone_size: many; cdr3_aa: CASSLGKFTGGNTEAFF; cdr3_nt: TGTGCCAGCAGCTTAGGGAAATTTACAGGGGGGAACACTGAAGCTTTCTTT
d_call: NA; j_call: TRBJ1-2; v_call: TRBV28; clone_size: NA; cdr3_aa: CASSLFLLRGLYGYTF; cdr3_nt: TGTGCCAGCAGTTTATTTCTTTTAAGGGGACTCTATGGCTACACCTTC
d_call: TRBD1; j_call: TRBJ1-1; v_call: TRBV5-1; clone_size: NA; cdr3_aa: CASSLVGTEHTEAFF; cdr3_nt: TGCGCCAGCAGCTTGGTAGGGACAGAGCATACTGAAGCTTTCTTT
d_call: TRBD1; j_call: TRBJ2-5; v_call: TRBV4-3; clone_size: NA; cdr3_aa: CASSPWDRGAVGQETQYF; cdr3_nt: TGCGCCAGCAGCCCGTGGGACAGGGGAGCAGTCGGACAAGAGACCCAGTACTTC
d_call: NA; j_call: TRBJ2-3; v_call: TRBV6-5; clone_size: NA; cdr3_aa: CASSYFVGGLTDTQYF; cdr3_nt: TGTGCCAGCAGTTACTTTGTCGGGGGGCTCACAGATACGCAGTATTTT
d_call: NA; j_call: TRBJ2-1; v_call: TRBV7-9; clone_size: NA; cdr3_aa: CASSSPLQGRYNEQFF; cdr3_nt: TGTGCCAGCAGCTCACCCCTGCAGGGGCGTTACAATGAGCAGTTCTTC
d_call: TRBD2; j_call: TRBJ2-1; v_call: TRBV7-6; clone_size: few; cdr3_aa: CASSQKAGGRRIEQFF; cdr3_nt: TGTGCCAGCAGCCAAAAAGCGGGGGGGCGGCGTATTGAGCAGTTCTTC
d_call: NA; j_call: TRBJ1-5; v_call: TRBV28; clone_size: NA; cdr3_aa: CASSLGGGFFNQPQHF; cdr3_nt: TGTGCCAGCTCCCTGGGGGGGGGATTTTTCAATCAGCCCCAGCATTTT
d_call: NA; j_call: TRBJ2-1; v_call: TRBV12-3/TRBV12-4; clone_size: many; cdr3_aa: CASSPDRYEQFF; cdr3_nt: TGTGCCAGCAGCCCTGACAGGTATGAGCAGTTCTTC
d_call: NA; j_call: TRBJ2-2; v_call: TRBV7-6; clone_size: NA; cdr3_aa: CASSLALTNTGELFF; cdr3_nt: TGTGCCAGCAGCTTAGCACTTACGAACACCGGGGAGCTGTTTTTT
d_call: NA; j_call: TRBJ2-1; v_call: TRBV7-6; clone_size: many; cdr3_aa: CASSSMNNEQFF; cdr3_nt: TGTGCCAGCAGCTCTATGAACAATGAGCAGTTCTTC
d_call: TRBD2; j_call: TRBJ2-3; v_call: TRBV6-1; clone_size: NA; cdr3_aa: CASSEATGRGRDSQYF; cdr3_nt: TGTGCCAGCAGTGAAGCTACCGGGCGGGGGAGAGATTCGCAGTATTTT
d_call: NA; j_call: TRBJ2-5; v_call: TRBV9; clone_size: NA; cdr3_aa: CASSVGGGTKETQYF; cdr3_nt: TGTGCCAGCAGCGTAGGAGGAGGGACCAAAGAGACCCAGTACTTC
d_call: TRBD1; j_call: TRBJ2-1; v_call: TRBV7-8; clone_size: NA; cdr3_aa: CASSHPGQVNYNEQFF; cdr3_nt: TGTGCCAGCAGCCACCCCGGACAGGTGAACTACAATGAGCAGTTCTTC
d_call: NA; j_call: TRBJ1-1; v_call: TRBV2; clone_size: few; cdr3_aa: CASSEGGHLEAFF; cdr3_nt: TGTGCCAGCAGTGAAGGGGGCCATCTTGAAGCTTTCTTT
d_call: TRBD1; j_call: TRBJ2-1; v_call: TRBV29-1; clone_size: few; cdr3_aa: CSVAGTGGPNEQFF; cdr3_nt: TGCAGCGTGGCCGGGACAGGGGGCCCCAATGAGCAGTTCTTC
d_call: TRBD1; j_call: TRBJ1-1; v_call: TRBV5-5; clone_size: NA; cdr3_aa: CASSWSGTANTEAFF; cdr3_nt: TGTGCCAGCAGTTGGTCTGGGACAGCGAACACTGAAGCTTTCTTT
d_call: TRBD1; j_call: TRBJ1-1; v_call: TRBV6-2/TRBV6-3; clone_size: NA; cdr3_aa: CVSSYGGGDEYTEAFF; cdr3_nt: TGTGTCAGCAGTTATGGAGGGGGCGACGAGTACACTGAAGCTTTCTTT
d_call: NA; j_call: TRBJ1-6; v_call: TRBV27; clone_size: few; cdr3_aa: CASSQRAANSPLHF; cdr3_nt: TGTGCCAGCAGTCAACGGGCGGCCAATTCACCCCTCCACTTT
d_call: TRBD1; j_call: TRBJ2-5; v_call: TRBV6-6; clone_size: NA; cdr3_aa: CASSYSIPGTGFQETQYF; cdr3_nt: TGTGCCAGCAGTTACTCGATCCCCGGGACAGGGTTTCAAGAGACCCAGTACTTC
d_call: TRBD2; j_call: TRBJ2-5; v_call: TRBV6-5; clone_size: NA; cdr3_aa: CASTPEGGGFETQYF; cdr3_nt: TGTGCCAGCACTCCGGAGGGCGGGGGGTTCGAGACCCAGTACTTC
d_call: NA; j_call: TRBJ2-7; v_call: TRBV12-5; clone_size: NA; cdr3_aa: CASGPGPGKTTEQYF; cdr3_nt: TGTGCTAGTGGTCCCGGACCAGGCAAGACCACGGAGCAGTACTTC
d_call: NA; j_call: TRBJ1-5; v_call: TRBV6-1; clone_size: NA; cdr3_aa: CASSEAPRQLNQPQHF; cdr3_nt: TGTGCCAGCAGTGAAGCGCCGAGACAGTTAAATCAGCCCCAGCATTTT
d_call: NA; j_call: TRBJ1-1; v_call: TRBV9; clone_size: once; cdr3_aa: CASRGEVGTEAFF; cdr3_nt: TGTGCCAGCAGGGGAGAAGTCGGCACTGAAGCTTTCTTT
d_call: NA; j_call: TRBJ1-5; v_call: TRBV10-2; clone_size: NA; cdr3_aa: CASRLAPYSNQPQHF; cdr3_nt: TGCGCCAGCAGACTGGCTCCTTATAGCAATCAGCCCCAGCATTTT
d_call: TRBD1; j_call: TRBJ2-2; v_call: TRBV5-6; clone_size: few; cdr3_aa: CASSSRTGKDTGELFF; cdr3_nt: TGTGCCAGCAGCTCTAGGACAGGGAAGGACACCGGGGAGCTGTTTTTT
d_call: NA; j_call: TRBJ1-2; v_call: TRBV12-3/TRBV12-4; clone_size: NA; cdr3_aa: CASGGSLYGYTF; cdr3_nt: TGTGCCAGCGGCGGGAGCCTGTATGGCTACACCTTC
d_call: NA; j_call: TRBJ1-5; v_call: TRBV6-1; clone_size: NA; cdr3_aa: CASRSTVNQPQHF; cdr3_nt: TGTGCCAGCAGGTCGACAGTCAATCAGCCCCAGCATTTT
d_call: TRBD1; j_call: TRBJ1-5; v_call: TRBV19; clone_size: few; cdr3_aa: CASSIKGAGNQPQHF; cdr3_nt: TGTGCCAGTAGTATAAAGGGGGCTGGCAATCAGCCCCAGCATTTT
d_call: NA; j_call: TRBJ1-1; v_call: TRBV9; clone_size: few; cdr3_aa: CASSVGQANTEAFF; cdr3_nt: TGTGCCAGCAGCGTAGGACAGGCGAACACTGAAGCTTTCTTT
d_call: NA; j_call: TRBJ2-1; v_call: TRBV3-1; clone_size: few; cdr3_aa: CASSERGYEQFF; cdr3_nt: TGTGCCAGCAGCGAAAGGGGCTATGAGCAGTTCTTC
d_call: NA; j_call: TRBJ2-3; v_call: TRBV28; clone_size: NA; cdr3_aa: CASSFHRNTDTQYF; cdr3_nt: TGTGCCAGCAGTTTCCACAGGAACACAGATACGCAGTATTTT
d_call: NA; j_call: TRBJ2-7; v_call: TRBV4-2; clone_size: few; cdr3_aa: CASSLNPSYEQYF; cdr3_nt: TGTGCCAGCAGCTTAAACCCTTCCTACGAGCAGTACTTC
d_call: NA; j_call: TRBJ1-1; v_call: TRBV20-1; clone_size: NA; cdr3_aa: CSARDVRTEAFF; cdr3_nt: TGCAGTGCTAGAGATGTGCGGACTGAAGCTTTCTTT
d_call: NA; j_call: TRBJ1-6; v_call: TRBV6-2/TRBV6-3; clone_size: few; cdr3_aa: CASSYPELRLHF; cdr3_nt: TGTGCCAGCAGTTACCCAGAGCTACGCCTCCACTTT
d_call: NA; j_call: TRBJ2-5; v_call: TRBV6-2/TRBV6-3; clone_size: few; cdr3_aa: CASSHGAPRQETQYF; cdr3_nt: TGTGCCAGCAGTCACGGGGCGCCACGGCAAGAGACCCAGTACTTC
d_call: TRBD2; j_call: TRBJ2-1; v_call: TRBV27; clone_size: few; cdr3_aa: CASSLGAGGYEQFF; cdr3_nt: TGTGCCAGCAGTTTAGGAGCGGGGGGCTATGAGCAGTTCTTC